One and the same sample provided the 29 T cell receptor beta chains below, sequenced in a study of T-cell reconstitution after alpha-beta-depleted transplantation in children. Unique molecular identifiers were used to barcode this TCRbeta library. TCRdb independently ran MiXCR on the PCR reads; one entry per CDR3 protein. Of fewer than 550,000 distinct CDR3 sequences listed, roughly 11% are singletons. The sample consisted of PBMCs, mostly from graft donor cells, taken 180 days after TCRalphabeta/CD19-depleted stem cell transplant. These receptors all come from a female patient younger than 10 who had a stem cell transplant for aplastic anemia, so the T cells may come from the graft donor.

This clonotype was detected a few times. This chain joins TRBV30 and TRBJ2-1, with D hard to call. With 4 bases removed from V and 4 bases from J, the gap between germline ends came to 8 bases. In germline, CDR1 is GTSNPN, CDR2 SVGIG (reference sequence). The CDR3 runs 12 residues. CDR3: CAWTKPYNEQFF. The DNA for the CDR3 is TGTGCCTGGACGAAGCCGTACAATGAGCAGTTCTTC.

In DNA, the CDR3 is TGTGCCAGCAGCTTACAACAGGGGGCTGGGGCCAACGTCCTGACTTTC. Its protein product is CASSLQQGAGANVLTF. The chain joins TRBV7-2 to TRBJ2-6; 8 bases fit TRBD1. V shed 2 bases, J shed 2 bases, and the junction held 2 bases outside the gene matches. The CDR3 consists of 16 residues. Germline CDR1 reads SGHTA; CDR2 reads FQGNSA.

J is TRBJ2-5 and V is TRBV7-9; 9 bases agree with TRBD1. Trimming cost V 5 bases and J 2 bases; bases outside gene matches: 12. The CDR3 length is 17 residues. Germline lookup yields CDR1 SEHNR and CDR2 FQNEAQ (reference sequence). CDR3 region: CASSRPTGTGMQETQYF. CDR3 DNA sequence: TGTGCCAGCAGCCGACCAACCGGGACAGGGATGCAAGAGACCCAGTACTTC. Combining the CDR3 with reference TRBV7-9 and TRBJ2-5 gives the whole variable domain DTGVSQNPRHKITKRGQNVTFRCDPISEHNRLYWYRQTLGQGPEFLTYFQNEAQLEKSRLLSDRFSAERPKGSFSTLEIQRTEQGDSAMYLCASSRPTGTGMQETQYFGPGTRLLVL.

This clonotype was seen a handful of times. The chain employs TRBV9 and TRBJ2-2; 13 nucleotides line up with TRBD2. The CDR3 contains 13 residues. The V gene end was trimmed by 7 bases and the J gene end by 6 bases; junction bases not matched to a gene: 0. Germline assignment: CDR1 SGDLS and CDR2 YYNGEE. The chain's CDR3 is CASGLAGAGELFF. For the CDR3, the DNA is TGTGCCAGCGGACTAGCGGGAGCCGGGGAGCTGTTTTTT.

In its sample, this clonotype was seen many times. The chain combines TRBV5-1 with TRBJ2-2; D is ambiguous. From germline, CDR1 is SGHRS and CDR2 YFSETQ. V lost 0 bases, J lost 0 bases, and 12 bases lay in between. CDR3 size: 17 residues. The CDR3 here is CASSLVSAPANTGELFF. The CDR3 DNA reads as TGCGCCAGCAGCTTGGTATCCGCCCCCGCGAACACCGGGGAGCTGTTTTTT.

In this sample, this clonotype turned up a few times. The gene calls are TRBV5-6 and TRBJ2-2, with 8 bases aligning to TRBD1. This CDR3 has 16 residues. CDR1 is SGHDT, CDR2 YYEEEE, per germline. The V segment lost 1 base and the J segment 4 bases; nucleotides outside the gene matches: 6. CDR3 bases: TGTGCCAGCAGCTTGAATCAGGGGGCGGCCACCGGGGAGCTGTTTTTT. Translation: CASSLNQGAATGELFF.

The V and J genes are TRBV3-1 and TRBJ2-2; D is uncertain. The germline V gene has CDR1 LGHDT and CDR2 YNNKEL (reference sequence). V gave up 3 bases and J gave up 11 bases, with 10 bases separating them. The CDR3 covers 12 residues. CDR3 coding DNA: TGTGCCAGCAGCCAGGGTCAACCTGAGCTGTTTTTT. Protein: CASSQGQPELFF.

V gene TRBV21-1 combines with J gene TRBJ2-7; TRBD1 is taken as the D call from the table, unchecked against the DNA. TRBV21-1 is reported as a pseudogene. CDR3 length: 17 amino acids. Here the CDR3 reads CASSPRAVFTISYEQYV. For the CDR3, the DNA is TGTGCCAGCAGCCCCCGGGCCGTCTTTACAATCTCCTACGAGCAGTACGTC.

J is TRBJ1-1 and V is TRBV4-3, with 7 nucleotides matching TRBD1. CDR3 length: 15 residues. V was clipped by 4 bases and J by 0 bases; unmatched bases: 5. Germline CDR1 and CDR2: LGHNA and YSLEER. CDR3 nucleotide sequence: TGCGCCAGCAGCCTGGGACAGAACATGAACACTGAAGCTTTCTTT. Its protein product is CASSLGQNMNTEAFF.

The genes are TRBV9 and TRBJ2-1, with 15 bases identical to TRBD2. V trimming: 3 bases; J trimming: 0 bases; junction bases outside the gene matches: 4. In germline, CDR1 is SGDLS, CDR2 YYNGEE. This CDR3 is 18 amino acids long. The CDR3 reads CASSGGTSGRSSYNEQFF. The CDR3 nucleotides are TGTGCCAGCAGCGGAGGGACTAGCGGGAGGAGCTCCTACAATGAGCAGTTCTTC.

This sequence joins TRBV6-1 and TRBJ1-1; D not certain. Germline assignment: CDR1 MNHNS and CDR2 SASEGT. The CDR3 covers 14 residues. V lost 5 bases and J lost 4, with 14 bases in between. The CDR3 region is CASSPIGGRTEAFF. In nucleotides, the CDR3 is TGTGCCAGCAGTCCAATCGGTGGGCGCACTGAAGCTTTCTTT.

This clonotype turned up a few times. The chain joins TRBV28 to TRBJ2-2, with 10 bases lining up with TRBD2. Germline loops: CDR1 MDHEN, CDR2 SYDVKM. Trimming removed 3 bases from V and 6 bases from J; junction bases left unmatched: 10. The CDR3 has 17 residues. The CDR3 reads CASSLVSASGSSGELFF. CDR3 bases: TGTGCCAGCAGTTTGGTCTCGGCTAGCGGGAGCTCCGGGGAGCTGTTTTTT.

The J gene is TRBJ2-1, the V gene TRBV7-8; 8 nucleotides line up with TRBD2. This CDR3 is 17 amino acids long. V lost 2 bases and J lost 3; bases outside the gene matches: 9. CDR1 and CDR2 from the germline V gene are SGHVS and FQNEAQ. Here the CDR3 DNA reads TGTGCCAGCAGCTTACTGGGACTAGTATCCGGCTACAATGAGCAGTTCTTC. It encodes CASSLLGLVSGYNEQFF.

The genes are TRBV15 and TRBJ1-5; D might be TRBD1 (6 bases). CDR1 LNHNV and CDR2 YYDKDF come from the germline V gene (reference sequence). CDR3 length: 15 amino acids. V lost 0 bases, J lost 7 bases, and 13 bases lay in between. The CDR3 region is CATSRDPGAEQPQHF. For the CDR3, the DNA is TGTGCCACCAGCAGAGATCCGGGGGCTGAACAGCCCCAGCATTTT.

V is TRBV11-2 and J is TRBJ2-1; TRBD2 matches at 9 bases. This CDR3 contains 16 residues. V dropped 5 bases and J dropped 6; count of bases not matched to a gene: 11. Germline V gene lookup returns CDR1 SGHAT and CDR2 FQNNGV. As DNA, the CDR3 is TGTGCCAGCAGCCCGGGACTAGCTACGGGGATCAATGAGCAGTTCTTC. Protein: CASSPGLATGINEQFF.

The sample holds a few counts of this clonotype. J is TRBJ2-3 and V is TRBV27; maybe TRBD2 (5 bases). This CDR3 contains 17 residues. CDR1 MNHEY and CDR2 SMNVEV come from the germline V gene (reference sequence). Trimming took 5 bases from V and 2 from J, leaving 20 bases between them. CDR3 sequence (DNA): TGTGCCAGCAGTGCTATCCCGGGAAACACCTACACAGATACGCAGTATTTT. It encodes CASSAIPGNTYTDTQYF.

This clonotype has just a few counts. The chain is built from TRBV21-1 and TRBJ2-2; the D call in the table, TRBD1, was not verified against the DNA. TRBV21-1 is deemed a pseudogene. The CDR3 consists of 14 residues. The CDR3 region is CASSNDRVSGELFF. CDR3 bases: TGTGCCAGCAGCAACGACAGGGTCTCCGGGGAGCTGTTTTTT.

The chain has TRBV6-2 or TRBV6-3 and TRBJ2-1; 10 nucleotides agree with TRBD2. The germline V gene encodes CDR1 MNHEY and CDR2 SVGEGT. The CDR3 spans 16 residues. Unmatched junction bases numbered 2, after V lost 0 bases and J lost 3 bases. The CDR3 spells CASSYSGTSVYNEQFF. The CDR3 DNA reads TGTGCCAGCAGTTACTCCGGGACTAGCGTCTACAATGAGCAGTTCTTC.

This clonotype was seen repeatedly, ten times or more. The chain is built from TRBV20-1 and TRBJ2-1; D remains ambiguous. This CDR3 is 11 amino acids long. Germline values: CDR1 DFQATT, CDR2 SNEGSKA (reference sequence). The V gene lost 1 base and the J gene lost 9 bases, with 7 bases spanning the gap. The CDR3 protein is CSARGQIEQFF. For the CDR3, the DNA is TGCAGTGCTAGAGGCCAAATTGAGCAGTTCTTC.

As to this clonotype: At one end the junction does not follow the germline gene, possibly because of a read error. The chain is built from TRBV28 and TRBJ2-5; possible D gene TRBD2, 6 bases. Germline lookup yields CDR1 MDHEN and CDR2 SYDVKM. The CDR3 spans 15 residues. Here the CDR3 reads CACSLFSGDQETQYF. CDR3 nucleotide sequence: TGTGCCTGCAGTTTATTCTCGGGGGACCAAGAGACCCAGTACTTC.

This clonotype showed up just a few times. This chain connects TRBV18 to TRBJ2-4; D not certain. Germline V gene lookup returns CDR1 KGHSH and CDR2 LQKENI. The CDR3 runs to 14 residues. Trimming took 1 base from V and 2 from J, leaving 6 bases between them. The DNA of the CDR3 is TGTGCCAGCTCACCACAGGGCCCCAAAAACATTCAGTACTTC. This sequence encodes CASSPQGPKNIQYF.

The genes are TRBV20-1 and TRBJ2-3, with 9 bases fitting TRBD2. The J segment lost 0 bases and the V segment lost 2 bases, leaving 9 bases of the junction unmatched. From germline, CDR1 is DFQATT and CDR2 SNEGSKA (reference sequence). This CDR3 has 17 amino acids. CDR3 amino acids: CSARRREGPTSTDTQYF. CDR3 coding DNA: TGCAGTGCTAGAAGGCGGGAGGGCCCTACTAGCACAGATACGCAGTATTTT.

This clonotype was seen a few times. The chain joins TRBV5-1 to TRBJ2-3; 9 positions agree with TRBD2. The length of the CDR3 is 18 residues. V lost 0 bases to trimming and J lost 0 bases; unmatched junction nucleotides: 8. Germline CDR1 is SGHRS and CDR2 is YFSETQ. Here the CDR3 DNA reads TGCGCCAGCAGCTTGGCGCTAGCGGGAAGTGCTAGCACAGATACGCAGTATTTT. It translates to CASSLALAGSASTDTQYF.

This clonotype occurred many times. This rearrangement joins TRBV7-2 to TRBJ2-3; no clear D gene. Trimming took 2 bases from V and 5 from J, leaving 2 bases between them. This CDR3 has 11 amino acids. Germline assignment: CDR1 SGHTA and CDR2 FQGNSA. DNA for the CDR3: TGTGCCAGCAGCTTACAAGATACGCAGTATTTT. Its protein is CASSLQDTQYF.

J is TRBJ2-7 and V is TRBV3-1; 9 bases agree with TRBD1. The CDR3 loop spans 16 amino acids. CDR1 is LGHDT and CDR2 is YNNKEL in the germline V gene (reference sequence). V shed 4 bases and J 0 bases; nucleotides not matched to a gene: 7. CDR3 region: CASSLGQGISSYEQYF. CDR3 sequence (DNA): TGTGCCAGCAGCCTTGGACAGGGGATAAGCTCCTACGAGCAGTACTTC.

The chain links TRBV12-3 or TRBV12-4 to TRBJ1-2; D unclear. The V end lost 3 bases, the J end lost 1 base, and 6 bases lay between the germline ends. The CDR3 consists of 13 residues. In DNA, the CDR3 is TGTGCCAGCAGTTTGAACGTTAACTATGGCTACACCTTC. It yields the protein CASSLNVNYGYTF.

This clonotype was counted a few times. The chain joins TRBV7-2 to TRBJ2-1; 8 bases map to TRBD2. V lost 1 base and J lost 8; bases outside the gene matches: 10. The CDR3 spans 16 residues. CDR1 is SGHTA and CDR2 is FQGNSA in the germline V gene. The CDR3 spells CASSLGGTSIFHEQFF. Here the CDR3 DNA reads TGTGCCAGCAGCTTAGGGGGGACTAGTATTTTTCATGAGCAGTTCTTC.

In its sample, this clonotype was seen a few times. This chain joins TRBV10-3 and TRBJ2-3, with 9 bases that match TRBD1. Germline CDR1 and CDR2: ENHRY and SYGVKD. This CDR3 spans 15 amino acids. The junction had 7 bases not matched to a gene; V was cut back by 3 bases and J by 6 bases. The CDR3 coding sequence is TGTGCCATCAGTGAATGGGGACAGGGTTCGGATACGCAGTATTTT. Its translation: CAISEWGQGSDTQYF.

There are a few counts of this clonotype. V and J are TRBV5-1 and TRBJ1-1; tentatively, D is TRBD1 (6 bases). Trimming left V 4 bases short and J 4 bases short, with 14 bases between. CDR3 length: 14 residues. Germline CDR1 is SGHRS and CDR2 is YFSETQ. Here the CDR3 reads CASSQNTGTTEAFF. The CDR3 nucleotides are TGCGCCAGCAGCCAGAATACAGGGACCACTGAAGCTTTCTTT. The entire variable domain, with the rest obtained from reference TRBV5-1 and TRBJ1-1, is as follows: KAGVTQTPRYLIKTRGQQVTLSCSPISGHRSVSWYQQTPGQGLQFLFEYFSETQRNKGNFPGRFSGRQFSNSRSEMNVSTLELGDSALYLCASSQNTGTTEAFFGQGTRLTVV.